This T cell receptor (beta chain) appears in the sequencing data of a study of blood T cell repertoires in COVID-19. This CDR3 comprises 11 residues. Germline V CDR1 and CDR2: MDHEN, SYDVKM. Trimming removed 6 bases from V and 8 bases from J, with 10 bases in between. Sequencing used immunoSEQ multiplex PCR; TCRdb keeps in-frame clones, though not all of them. The top ten clones hold around 24% of a sample with approximately 91,000 clones, about 80% of them seen once. Sequencing input: peripheral blood. The receptor was isolated from a man aged 65 to 85 with acute or convalescent COVID-19. The chain carries TRBV28 and TRBJ1-2; no firm D call. CDR3 sequence reads: CASRGALGYTF. CDR3 coding DNA: TGTGCCAGCAGGGGCGCTTTGGGCTACACCTTC.